The 23 T cell receptor beta chains below were found in one sample sequenced in a study of blood T cell repertoires in COVID-19. Libraries were prepared by immunoSEQ multiplex PCR; TCRdb keeps only in-frame clonotypes and omits some of them. The table shows roughly 120,000 clones, with roughly nine tenths occurring only once. The sample taken for sequencing was peripheral blood. These TCRs come from an older man who had recovered from COVID-19.

The chain links TRBV14 to TRBJ1-2, with D tentatively TRBD1 (5 bases). Per the germline V gene, CDR1 is SGHDN and CDR2 is FVKESK. Trimming removed 3 bases from V and 3 bases from J, with 5 bases in between. There are 12 residues in the CDR3. CDR3 in amino acids: CASSQGHYGYTF. The CDR3, as DNA: TGTGCCAGCAGCCAGGGGCACTATGGCTACACCTTC. Combining the CDR3 with reference TRBV14 and TRBJ1-2 gives the whole variable domain EAGVTQFPSHSVIEKGQTVTLRCDPISGHDNLYWYRRVMGKEIKFLLHFVKESKQDESGMPNNRFLAERTGGTYSTLKVQPAELEDSGVYFCASSQGHYGYTFGSGTRLTVV.

The chain couples TRBV9 to TRBJ2-1; D gene uncertain. This CDR3 is built from 17 residues. CDR1 and CDR2 (germline): SGDLS, YYNGEE. Trimming left V 1 base short and J 8 bases short, with 22 bases between. The CDR3 sequence is CASSVTPQTSMGHEQFF. The CDR3, as DNA: TGTGCCAGCAGCGTAACCCCCCAGACGTCAATGGGCCATGAGCAGTTCTTC.

This clone appeared a few times. The chain combines TRBV4-3 with TRBJ1-1; D might be TRBD1 (5 bases). The CDR3 is 12 residues long. V was cut by 4 bases and J by 7 bases, with 10 bases left in between. Germline V gene sequence: CDR1 LGHNA, CDR2 YSLEER. DNA of the CDR3: TGCGCCAGCAGCCGAGTTCAGGGTGAAGCTTTCTTT. It yields the protein CASSRVQGEAFF.

J is TRBJ1-1 and V is TRBV20-1; D uncertain. Germline-derived CDR1 and CDR2 are DFQATT and SNEGSKA (reference sequence). The CDR3 runs to 11 residues. Trimming took 1 base from V and 4 from J, leaving 4 bases between them. The CDR3 coding sequence is TGCAGTGCTAGAGCTAGCACTGAAGCTTTCTTT. Translating gives CSARASTEAFF.

Of note for this clone: A read error may account for a junction end that differs from germline. This chain connects TRBV28 to TRBJ2-6, with a weak D call TRBD1 (5 bases). The CDR3 consists of 13 residues. Per the germline V gene, CDR1 is MDHEN and CDR2 is SYDVKM. The CDR3 DNA is TGTGCCGGCAGGGTGCGGGGGGCCAACGTCCTGACTTTC. Translating it yields CAGRVRGANVLTF. Filled out from reference TRBV28 and TRBJ2-6, the complete variable domain reads DVKVTQSSRYLVKRTGEKVFLECVQDMDHENMFWYRQDPGLGLRLIYFSYDVKMKEKGDIPEGYSVSREKKERFSLILESASTNQTSMYLCAGRVRGANVLTFGAGSRLTVL.

V gene TRBV7-3 combines with J gene TRBJ2-5; 8 bases match TRBD2. The CDR3 has 16 amino acids. V trimming: 2 bases; J trimming: 4 bases; junction bases outside the gene matches: 9. Germline loops: CDR1 SGHTA, CDR2 FQGTGA. In DNA form, the CDR3 reads TGTGCCAGCAGCTTAGTAGGGGGGAGCGGGAGAGAGACCCAGTACTTC. It is translated as CASSLVGGSGRETQYF. Supplemented by reference TRBV7-3 and TRBJ2-5, the full variable domain reads GAGVSQTPSNKVTEKGKYVELRCDPISGHTALYWYRQSLGQGPEFLIYFQGTGAADDSGLPNDRFFAVRPEGSVSTLKIQRTERGDSAVYLCASSLVGGSGRETQYFGPGTRLLVL.

The chain uses TRBV4-1 and TRBJ1-5; the match to TRBD1 covers 7 bases. Germline V CDR1 and CDR2: MGHRA, YSYEKL. CDR3 length: 15 residues. After removal of 3 bases from V and 5 bases from J, the junction contained 7 bases not matched to a gene. In nucleotides, the CDR3 is TGCGCCAGCAGCCACCCACAACAGGGGTATCAGCCCCAGCATTTT. Its protein is CASSHPQQGYQPQHF.

V and J are TRBV10-2 and TRBJ2-3; TRBD2 agrees at 10 bases. The germline gives CDR1 WSHSY, CDR2 SAAADI. The length of the CDR3 is 16 residues. The V and J ends lost 5 bases and 4 bases, in that order; junction bases with no gene match: 9. The CDR3 bases are TGCGCCAGCAGTCCCTTAGCGGGGGGCGGCCCAGATACGCAGTATTTT. It specifies CASSPLAGGGPDTQYF.

This rearrangement joins TRBV5-4 to TRBJ1-1; TRBD1 aligns across 9 bases. CDR3 size: 14 residues. V was pared by 4 bases and J by 3 bases, with 4 bases of the junction left unmatched. Germline V lookup: CDR1 SGHNT, CDR2 YYREEE (reference sequence). The CDR3 bases are TGTGCCAGCAGCATTTGGACAGGGGACACTGAAGCTTTCTTT. This encodes CASSIWTGDTEAFF.

In the case of this clone: An end of the junction differs from the germline gene, which may be a read error. The chain carries TRBV5-6 and TRBJ1-2; D gene ambiguous. The CDR3 is made up of 14 amino acids. CDR1 and CDR2 (germline): SGHDT, YYEEEE. The CDR3 protein is CASSLGPAAYRYTF. The CDR3 coding sequence is TGTGCCAGCAGCTTGGGGCCGGCGGCCTATCGCTACACCTTC.

The CDR3 DNA is TGTGCCAGCAGCTGGACAGGGGCACCCCTCCACTTT. Its protein product is CASSWTGAPLHF. The chain links TRBV27 to TRBJ1-6, with 9 bases that match TRBD1. V lost 6 bases to trimming and J lost 11 bases; unmatched junction nucleotides: 2. CDR1 is MNHEY and CDR2 is SMNVEV in the germline V gene (reference sequence). This CDR3 region has 12 residues.

This sequence joins TRBV10-3 and TRBJ2-7, with D maybe TRBD2 (6 bases). The CDR3 spans 15 residues. V shed 5 bases and J shed 2 bases, with 16 bases lying between them. Germline V lookup: CDR1 ENHRY, CDR2 SYGVKD. DNA of the CDR3: TGTGCCATCAGTCCCCGAGACGGCGGGACCTACGAGCAGTACTTC. As protein: CAISPRDGGTYEQYF.

This clone was recorded once. This chain links TRBV18 with TRBJ2-5; tentative D call: TRBD2 (6 bases). V shed 8 bases and J shed 5 bases, with 12 bases lying between them. The CDR3 is 12 amino acids. The germline CDR1 and CDR2 sequences are KGHSH and LQKENI. This CDR3 reads CASEEGRETQYF. The CDR3 coding sequence is TGTGCCAGCGAGGAGGGTAGGGAGACCCAGTACTTC.

The chain joins TRBV6-2 or TRBV6-3 to TRBJ2-3; 10 bases map to TRBD2. CDR3 length: 18 residues. With V trimmed by 2 bases and J by 6 bases, 14 bases remained unmatched. Germline loops: CDR1 MNHEY, CDR2 SVGEGT. CDR3 amino acids: CASSYEQGLAGAADTQYF. DNA for the CDR3: TGTGCCAGCAGTTACGAACAGGGGCTAGCGGGAGCAGCGGATACGCAGTATTTT.

This clone has a single count. The rearrangement links TRBV7-3 to TRBJ1-2; 8 nucleotides align to TRBD1. CDR1 and CDR2 (germline): SGHTA, FQGTGA. Trimming cost V 4 bases and J 3 bases; bases outside gene matches: 13. CDR3 length: 17 amino acids. The CDR3 region is CASSSPKGQGAYYGYTF. CDR3 bases: TGTGCCAGCAGCTCCCCCAAAGGACAGGGAGCTTACTATGGCTACACCTTC.

This chain joins TRBV10-3 and TRBJ1-6; D not resolved. V was trimmed by 3 bases and J by 9 bases, leaving 12 bases between them. This CDR3 is built from 14 residues. CDR1 and CDR2 (germline): ENHRY, SYGVKD. CDR3 nucleotide sequence: TGTGCCATCAGTGAAGGCAGGATTGCTTCACCCCTCCACTTT. It yields the protein CAISEGRIASPLHF.

This clone was found a few times. V usage is TRBV28 and J usage is TRBJ1-6; a weak D match, TRBD1 (6 bases). The CDR3 covers 15 residues. Between the trimmed V and J ends, which lost 0 bases and 8 bases, there was a span of 11 bases. Germline V gives CDR1 MDHEN, CDR2 SYDVKM. This CDR3 is CASSLWGAQDSPLHF. The CDR3 nucleotides read TGTGCCAGCAGTTTATGGGGGGCGCAGGATTCACCCCTCCACTTT.

The chain recombines TRBV7-2 with TRBJ2-4, with 9 bases identical to TRBD1. CDR3 length: 16 residues. Trimming at V came to 7 bases and at J to 1 base, leaving 8 bases not matched to a gene. CDR1 SGHTA and CDR2 FQGNSA come from the germline V gene. The CDR3 nucleotides are TGTGCCAGCAAGCCCGGACAGGGGACTGCCAAAAACATTCAGTACTTC. Amino acids: CASKPGQGTAKNIQYF. The variable domain in full, with the rest retrieved from reference TRBV7-2 and TRBJ2-4, is GAGVSQSPSNKVTEKGKDVELRCDPISGHTALYWYRQSLGQGLEFLIYFQGNSAPDKSGLPSDRFSAERTGGSVSTLTIQRTQQEDSAVYLCASKPGQGTAKNIQYFGAGTRLSVL.

V gene TRBV7-9 combines with J gene TRBJ1-1; maybe TRBD1 (6 bases). With 5 bases removed from V and 4 bases from J, the gap between germline ends came to 17 bases. The CDR3 loop spans 15 amino acids. The germline V gene has CDR1 SEHNR and CDR2 FQNEAQ (reference sequence). In DNA, the CDR3 is TGTGCCAGCAGCCCCTCGGAGAGGGGGACCACTGAAGCTTTCTTT. It specifies CASSPSERGTTEAFF. Full variable domain (outside the CDR3, taken from reference TRBV7-9 and TRBJ1-1): DTGVSQNPRHKITKRGQNVTFRCDPISEHNRLYWYRQTLGQGPEFLTYFQNEAQLEKSRLLSDRFSAERPKGSFSTLEIQRTEQGDSAMYLCASSPSERGTTEAFFGQGTRLTVV.

This rearrangement joins TRBV11-3 to TRBJ1-1, with 10 nucleotides matching TRBD1. Germline V lookup: CDR1 SGHNT, CDR2 YENEEA. After removal of 8 bases from V and 5 bases from J, the junction contained 2 bases not matched to a gene. CDR3 length: 12 residues. The CDR3 DNA reads TGTGCCAGCCGGACAGGGGGGACTGAAGCTTTCTTT. It specifies CASRTGGTEAFF.

The V gene is TRBV2, the J gene TRBJ2-7, with D uncertain. CDR1 and CDR2 (germline): SNHLY, FYNNEI. The CDR3 has 13 amino acids. V lost 1 base and J 6 bases, leaving 10 bases between the germline ends. CDR3 sequence (DNA): TGTGCCAGCAGTGAAGTAGCTGAAGGCGAGCAGTACTTC. Translating it yields CASSEVAEGEQYF. Variable domain in full (rest from reference TRBV2 and TRBJ2-7): EPEVTQTPSHQVTQMGQEVILRCVPISNHLYFYWYRQILGQKVEFLVSFYNNEISEKSEIFDDQFSVERPDGSNFTLKIRSTKLEDSAMYFCASSEVAEGEQYFGPGTRLTVT.

CDR3: CASSEVFVGGDEQFF. In nucleotides, the CDR3 is TGTGCCAGCAGTGAAGTCTTTGTGGGGGGGGATGAGCAGTTCTTC. The chain recombines TRBV6-1 with TRBJ2-1; 7 positions agree with TRBD2. The CDR3 contains 15 residues. Germline V gene data show CDR1 as MNHNS and CDR2 as SASEGT. Germline trimming cut 1 base from V and 8 bases from J; bases unmatched to any gene: 8.

This chain connects TRBV27 to TRBJ1-1; possibly TRBD1 for D (6 bases). The CDR3 runs 13 residues. From germline, CDR1 is MNHEY and CDR2 SMNVEV (reference sequence). Trimming shortened V by 2 bases and J by 6 bases, and 10 bases separated the two germline ends. Here the CDR3 reads CASSLLGGAEAFF. In DNA form, the CDR3 reads TGTGCCAGCAGTTTACTAGGGGGGGCTGAAGCTTTCTTT.